This T cell receptor (beta chain) was documented in a study of cytomegalovirus exposure and HLA in healthy donors. This clone was seen just once. Its antigen is still unknown. The PCR had 60 Vbeta and 13 Jbeta primers. Data came from immunoSEQ multiplex PCR; TCRdb stores just in-frame clones and leaves some out. The table includes about 120,000 clones, 70% to 80% detected once. Findings and limits, study-wide: As a later analysis showed, several of the most significant clusters appeared to be linked to common viral pathogens. Some TCR beta chains (164 of them) were listed as cytomegalovirus-associated.

Sequencing was carried out using PBMCs. The sequence came from a woman aged 18-29 years in good health and CMV-seropositive.

The CDR3 coding sequence is TGTGCCAGCAGTCGCAGCCAGTCAGGGGACATTCAGTACTTC. Its protein product is CASSRSQSGDIQYF. The genes are TRBV6-5 and TRBJ2-4, with a tentative D call TRBD1 (6 bases). Trimming cost V 5 bases and J 8 bases, with 16 bases left between them. From germline, CDR1 is MNHEY and CDR2 SVGAGI. This CDR3 is 14 amino acids long.